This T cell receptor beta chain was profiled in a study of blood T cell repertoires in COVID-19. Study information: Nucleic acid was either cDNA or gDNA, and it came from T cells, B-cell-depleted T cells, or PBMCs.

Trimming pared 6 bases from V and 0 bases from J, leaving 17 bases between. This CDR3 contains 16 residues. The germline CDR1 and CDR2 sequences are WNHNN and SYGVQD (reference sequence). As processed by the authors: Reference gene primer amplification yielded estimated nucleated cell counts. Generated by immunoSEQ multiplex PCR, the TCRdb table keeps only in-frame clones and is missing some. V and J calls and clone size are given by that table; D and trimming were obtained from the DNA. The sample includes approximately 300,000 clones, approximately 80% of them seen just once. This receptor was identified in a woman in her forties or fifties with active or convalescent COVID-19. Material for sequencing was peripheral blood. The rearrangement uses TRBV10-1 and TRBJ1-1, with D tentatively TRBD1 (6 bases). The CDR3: CASSPLPGHLNTEAFF. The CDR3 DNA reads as TGCGCCAGCAGCCCTTTACCGGGACATTTGAACACTGAAGCTTTCTTT.